A single T cell receptor beta chain is shown here with its context. Germline CDR1 is SNHLY and CDR2 is FYNNEI. The CDR3 sequence is 12 residues long. Trimming left V 5 bases short and J 5 bases short, with 9 bases between. The cohort comprised adults aged roughly 18 to 90 years residing in around 25 US areas. Cohorts were assigned according to the clinical history that participants reported. The data derive from a study of blood T cell repertoires in COVID-19. The method was immunoSEQ multiplex PCR; TCRdb's version includes in-frame clones alone and lacks a portion of them. The sample includes approximately 200,000 clones, 87% of them seen just once.

The chain is built from TRBV2 and TRBJ2-5; D perhaps matches TRBD2 (6 bases). The receptor was derived from a man between 25 and 39 years old who had recovered from COVID-19. The sequencing input was PBMCs or T cells enriched from blood (not recorded which). This CDR3 reads CASSPRGETQYF. CDR3 in DNA: TGTGCCAGCAGTCCCCGGGGGGAGACCCAGTACTTC.